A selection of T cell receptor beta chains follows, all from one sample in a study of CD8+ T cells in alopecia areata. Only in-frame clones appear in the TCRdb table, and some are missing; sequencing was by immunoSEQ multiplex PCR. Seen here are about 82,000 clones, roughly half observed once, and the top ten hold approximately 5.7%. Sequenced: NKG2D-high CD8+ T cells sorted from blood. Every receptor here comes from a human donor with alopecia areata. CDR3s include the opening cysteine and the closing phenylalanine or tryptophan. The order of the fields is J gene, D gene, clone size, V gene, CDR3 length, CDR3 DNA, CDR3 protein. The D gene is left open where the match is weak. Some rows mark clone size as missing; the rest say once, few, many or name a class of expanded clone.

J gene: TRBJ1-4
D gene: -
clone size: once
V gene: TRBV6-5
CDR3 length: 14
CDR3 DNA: TGTGCCAGCAGTTACTCGTTAGGATCCAAAAAACTGTTTTTT
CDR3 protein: CASSYSLGSKKLFF

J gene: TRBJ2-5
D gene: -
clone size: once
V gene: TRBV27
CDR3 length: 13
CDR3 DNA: TGTGCCAGCAGTCTATCCTGGGGGGAGACCCAGTACTTC
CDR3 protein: CASSLSWGETQYF

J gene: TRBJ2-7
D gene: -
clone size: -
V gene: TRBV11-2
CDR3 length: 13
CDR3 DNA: TGTGCCAGCAGCTTTTCAGTCGAGAGGGAGCAGTACTTC
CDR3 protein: CASSFSVEREQYF

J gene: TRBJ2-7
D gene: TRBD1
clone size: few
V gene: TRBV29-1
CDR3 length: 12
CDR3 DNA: TGCAGCGTTGGACAGGGTTCAGACGAGCAGTACTTC
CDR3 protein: CSVGQGSDEQYF

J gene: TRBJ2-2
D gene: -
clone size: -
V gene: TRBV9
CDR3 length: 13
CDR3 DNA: TGTGCCAGCAGCCCGGGAGCGCCCGGGGAGCTGTTTTTT
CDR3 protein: CASSPGAPGELFF

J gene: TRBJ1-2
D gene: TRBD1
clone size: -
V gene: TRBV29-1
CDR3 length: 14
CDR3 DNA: TGCAGCGTTGTAGTGAGACAGGGGAACAATGGCTACACCTTC
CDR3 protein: CSVVVRQGNNGYTF

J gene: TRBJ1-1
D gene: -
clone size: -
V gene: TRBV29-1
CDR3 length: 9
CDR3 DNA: TGCAGCGTTGGACCTCGAGCTTTCTTT
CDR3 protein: CSVGPRAFF

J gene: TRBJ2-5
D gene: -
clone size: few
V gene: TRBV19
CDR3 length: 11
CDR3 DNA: TGTGCCAGTAGTGACCGGGGCCAACAGTACTTC
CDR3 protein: CASSDRGQQYF

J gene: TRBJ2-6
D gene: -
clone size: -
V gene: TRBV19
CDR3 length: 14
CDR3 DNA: TGTGCCCCCATCTCCATCTCTGGGGCCAACGTCCTGACTTTC
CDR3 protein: CAPISISGANVLTF

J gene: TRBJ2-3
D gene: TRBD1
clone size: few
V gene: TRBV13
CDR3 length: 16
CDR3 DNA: TGTGCCAGCAGCTGGGAACAGGGGGCCCGCGGAGATACGCAGTATTTT
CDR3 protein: CASSWEQGARGDTQYF

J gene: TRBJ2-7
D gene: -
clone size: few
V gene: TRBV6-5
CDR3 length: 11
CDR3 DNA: TGTGCCGCCCAAGGGGGTCACGAGCAGTACTTC
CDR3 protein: CAAQGGHEQYF

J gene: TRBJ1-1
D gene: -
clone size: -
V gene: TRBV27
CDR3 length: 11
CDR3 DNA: TGTGCCAGCAGTTTTGGGACAGAAGCTTTCTTT
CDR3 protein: CASSFGTEAFF

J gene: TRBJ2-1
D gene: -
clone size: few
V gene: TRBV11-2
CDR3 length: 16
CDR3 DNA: TGTGCCAGCAGACCCGACGGGGAAAAGAAGTGGAATGAGCAGTTCTTC
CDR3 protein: CASRPDGEKKWNEQFF

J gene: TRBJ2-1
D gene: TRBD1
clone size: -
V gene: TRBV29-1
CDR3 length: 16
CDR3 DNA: TGCAGCGTTGAGTCCCTCGACAGGGGGCCGTACAATGAGCAGTTCTTC
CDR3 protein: CSVESLDRGPYNEQFF

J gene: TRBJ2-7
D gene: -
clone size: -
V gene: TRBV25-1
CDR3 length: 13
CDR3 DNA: TGTGCCAGCAGTGTTGACAGCTCCTACGAGCAGTACTTC
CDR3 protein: CASSVDSSYEQYF

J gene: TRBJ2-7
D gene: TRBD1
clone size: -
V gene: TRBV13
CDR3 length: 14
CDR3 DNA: TGTGCCAGCAGCCTGGGACAGGGGGGCTACGAGCAGTACTTC
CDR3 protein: CASSLGQGGYEQYF

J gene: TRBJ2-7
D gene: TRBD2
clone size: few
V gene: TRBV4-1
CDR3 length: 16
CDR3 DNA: TGCGCCAGCAGCCAAGTTAGGGGCGGGGGAACCTACGAGCAGTACTTC
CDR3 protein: CASSQVRGGGTYEQYF

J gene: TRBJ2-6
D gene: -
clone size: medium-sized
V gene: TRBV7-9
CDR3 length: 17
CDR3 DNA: TGTGCCAGCAGCCCCCCCCTCGGAACCTCTGGGGCCAACGTCCTGACTTTC
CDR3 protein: CASSPPLGTSGANVLTF

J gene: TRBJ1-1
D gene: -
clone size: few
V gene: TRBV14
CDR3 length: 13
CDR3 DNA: TGTGCCAGCAGCCAAGTTGGGTACACTGAAGCTTTCTTT
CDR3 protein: CASSQVGYTEAFF

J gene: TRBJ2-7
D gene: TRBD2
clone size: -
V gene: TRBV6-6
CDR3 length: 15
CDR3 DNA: TGTGCCAGCAGTTACGGGGGGACTAGCCTCGACGAGCAGTACTTC
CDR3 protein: CASSYGGTSLDEQYF

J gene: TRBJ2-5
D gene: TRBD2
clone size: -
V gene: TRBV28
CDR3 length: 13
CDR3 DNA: TGTGCCACCTTAGCGGGAGGCCAAGAGACCCAGTACTTC
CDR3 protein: CATLAGGQETQYF

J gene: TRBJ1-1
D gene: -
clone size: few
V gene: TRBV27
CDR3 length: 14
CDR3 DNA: TGTGCCAGCAGTTTAGCGGTAAGGGGTACTGAAGCTTTCTTT
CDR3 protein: CASSLAVRGTEAFF

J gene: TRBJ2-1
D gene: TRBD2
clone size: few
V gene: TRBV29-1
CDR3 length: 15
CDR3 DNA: TGCAGCGTTCCGCGAACTAGCGGGAGTTCCGATGAGCAGTTCTTC
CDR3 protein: CSVPRTSGSSDEQFF

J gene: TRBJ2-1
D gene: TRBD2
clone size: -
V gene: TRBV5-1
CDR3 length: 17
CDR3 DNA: TGCGCCAGCAGCTTGTTGACTAGCGGGGGCTCCTACAATGAGCAGTTCTTC
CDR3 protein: CASSLLTSGGSYNEQFF

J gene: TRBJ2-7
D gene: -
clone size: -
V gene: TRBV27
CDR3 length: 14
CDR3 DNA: TGTGCCAGCAGTTTATTTGGGGGCACGGGTGAGCAGTACTTC
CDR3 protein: CASSLFGGTGEQYF

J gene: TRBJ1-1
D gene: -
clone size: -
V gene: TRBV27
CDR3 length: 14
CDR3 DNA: TGTGCCAGCTCAATAAGGGGCACGAACACTGAAGCTTTCTTT
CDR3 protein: CASSIRGTNTEAFF